This is a list of T cell receptor beta chains from one sample in a study of blood T cell repertoires in COVID-19. Assay used: immunoSEQ multiplex PCR; TCRdb lists only in-frame clones, some missing. This table has 45,000 to 60,000 clones, 65% to 90% appearing once. Sequenced: peripheral blood. These receptors were taken from a man in his 60s with acute or convalescent COVID-19. Each CDR3 is given with its conserved first and last residue. A D gene is named only where the DNA matches it firmly. Clone sizes are given selectively: once, few, many, or a class where the clone is expanded.

cdr3_aa | cdr3_nt | d_call | v_call | clone_size | j_call
CASSPTSGYNEQFF | TGTGCCAGCAGCCCGACTAGCGGATACAATGAGCAGTTCTTC | TRBD2 | TRBV5-4 | NA | TRBJ2-1
CASSRSWALAGSYNEQFF | TGTGCCAGCAGCCGGTCCTGGGCGCTAGCGGGGAGCTACAATGAGCAGTTCTTC | TRBD2 | TRBV5-5 | NA | TRBJ2-1
CASSFDRGTEAFF | TGTGCCAGCAGTTTCGACAGGGGCACTGAAGCTTTCTTT | TRBD1 | TRBV27 | NA | TRBJ1-1
CASSLGSRDYGYTF | TGTGCCAGCAGCTTAGGGAGCAGGGACTATGGCTACACCTTC | NA | TRBV11-3 | NA | TRBJ1-2
CASSQDRRVGAQETQYF | TGTGCCAGCAGCCAAGACAGAAGGGTGGGGGCGCAAGAGACCCAGTACTTC | NA | TRBV4-2 | NA | TRBJ2-5
CATSDNLPGNTGELFF | TGTGCCACCAGTGATAATCTCCCGGGGAACACCGGGGAGCTGTTTTTT | NA | TRBV24-1 | NA | TRBJ2-2
CASSLGTGGLHGYTF | TGTGCCAGCAGCTTAGGTACAGGAGGGCTCCATGGCTACACCTTC | NA | TRBV7-8 | NA | TRBJ1-2
CASSLTSRGGHNEQFF | TGTGCCAGCAGCTTAACTTCCCGGGGGGGACACAATGAGCAGTTCTTC | TRBD2 | TRBV11-3 | NA | TRBJ2-1
CASSLPQGMNTEAFF | TGTGCCAGCAGTCTCCCCCAGGGTATGAACACTGAAGCTTTCTTT | NA | TRBV28 | NA | TRBJ1-1
CASSEQTSWRLGETQYF | TGTGCCAGCAGTGAACAAACTTCGTGGAGGCTGGGAGAGACCCAGTACTTC | NA | TRBV2 | once | TRBJ2-5
CASSLFGGGTGFYEQYF | TGTGCCAGCAGCTTATTTGGTGGGGGGACAGGGTTTTACGAGCAGTACTTC | TRBD1 | TRBV7-8 | NA | TRBJ2-7
CASSNTVGGRDEKLFF | TGTGCCAGCAGTAACACTGTCGGTGGGCGGGATGAAAAACTGTTTTTT | NA | TRBV27 | NA | TRBJ1-4
CASSFSGDYDYTF | TGTGCCAGCAGTTTCTCGGGAGACTATGACTACACCTTC | NA | TRBV12-3/TRBV12-4 | NA | TRBJ1-2
CASSDGSSYNSPLHF | TGTGCCAGTAGCGACGGGAGCTCCTATAATTCACCCCTCCACTTT | NA | TRBV19 | NA | TRBJ1-6
CASSPPTGGKANTGELFF | TGTGCCAGCAGCCCCCCGACAGGGGGGAAGGCGAACACCGGGGAGCTGTTTTTT | TRBD1 | TRBV9 | NA | TRBJ2-2
CASTDQVGGNQPQHF | TGTGCCAGTACTGACCAGGTTGGTGGCAATCAGCCCCAGCATTTT | NA | TRBV19 | NA | TRBJ1-5
CASSIALELQGRFSDTGELFF | TGTGCCAGTAGTATAGCCCTTGAGTTACAGGGTCGATTCTCGGACACCGGGGAGCTGTTTTTT | NA | TRBV19 | NA | TRBJ2-2
CASSEPQRARGDTQYF | TGTGCCAGCAGCGAGCCCCAGCGGGCCCGGGGAGATACGCAGTATTTT | NA | TRBV9 | NA | TRBJ2-3
CASSLTREREQFF | TGTGCCAGCAGCTTAACGCGGGAGCGCGAGCAGTTCTTC | TRBD2 | TRBV7-3 | NA | TRBJ2-1
CASPKPGFLNTEAFF | TGTGCCAGCCCTAAGCCGGGTTTCTTGAACACTGAAGCTTTCTTT | NA | TRBV6-6 | once | TRBJ1-1
CASSLQRPATYEQYF | TGTGCCAGCAGCTTACAGAGGCCGGCCACCTACGAGCAGTACTTC | NA | TRBV11-2 | NA | TRBJ2-7
CASSVGLAGETQYF | TGTGCCAGCAGCGTAGGACTAGCCGGGGAGACCCAGTACTTC | TRBD2 | TRBV9 | NA | TRBJ2-5
CSINRDINEKLFF | TGCAGTATCAACCGGGACATCAATGAAAAACTGTTTTTT | NA | TRBV29-1 | NA | TRBJ1-4
CASSQDWGPSAYNEQFF | TGTGCCAGCAGCCAAGATTGGGGGCCGAGCGCCTACAATGAGCAGTTCTTC | NA | TRBV4-2 | NA | TRBJ2-1
CSVELAGASLADTQYF | TGCAGCGTTGAACTAGCGGGAGCTAGCTTGGCAGATACGCAGTATTTT | TRBD2 | TRBV29-1 | NA | TRBJ2-3
CASSLEVGSADTQYF | TGCGCCAGCAGCTTGGAGGTAGGGAGCGCAGATACGCAGTATTTT | NA | TRBV5-1 | NA | TRBJ2-3
CASSLIGDRVNDEQFF | TGCGCCAGCAGCTTGATTGGGGACAGGGTAAACGATGAGCAGTTCTTC | TRBD1 | TRBV5-1 | NA | TRBJ2-1